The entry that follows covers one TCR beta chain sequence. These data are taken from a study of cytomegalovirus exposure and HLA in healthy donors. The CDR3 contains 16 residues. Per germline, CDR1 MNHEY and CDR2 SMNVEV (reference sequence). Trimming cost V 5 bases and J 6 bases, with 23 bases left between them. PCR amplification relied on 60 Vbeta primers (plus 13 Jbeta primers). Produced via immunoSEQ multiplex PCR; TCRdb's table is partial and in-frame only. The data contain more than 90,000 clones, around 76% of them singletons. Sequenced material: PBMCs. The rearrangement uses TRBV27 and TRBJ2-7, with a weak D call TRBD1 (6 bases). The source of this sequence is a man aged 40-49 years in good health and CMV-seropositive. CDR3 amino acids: CASSLLNDVTGTEQYF. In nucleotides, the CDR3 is TGTGCCAGCAGTCTCTTAAATGACGTTACAGGGACCGAGCAGTACTTC.